This T cell receptor beta chain was recovered during a study of blood T cell repertoires in COVID-19. Per the original methods: Amplification from reference gene primers served as the basis for estimated nucleated cell counts. Only in-frame clones appear in the TCRdb table, and some are missing; sequencing was by immunoSEQ multiplex PCR. That table is the source of V, J and clone size, and D and trimming were worked out from the DNA. The repertoire consists of about 190,000 clones, with less than 85% occurring once and the leading ten covering around an eighth. Per the germline V gene, CDR1 is SEHNR and CDR2 is FQNEAQ (reference sequence). Germline trimming cut 6 bases from V and 1 base from J; bases unmatched to any gene: 8. This CDR3 region has 15 residues.

This receptor was obtained from a man aged 50-59 years who had recovered from COVID-19. Sequencing was performed on peripheral blood. The gene calls are TRBV7-9 and TRBJ2-7, with 8 nucleotides matching TRBD2. The CDR3 DNA reads TGTGCCAGCAGTCGAGCGGGAGATTGGTCCTACGAGCAGTACTTC. This codes for CASSRAGDWSYEQYF.